These T cell receptor beta chains were read from a single sample in a study of blood T cell repertoires in COVID-19. Assay: immunoSEQ multiplex PCR; the TCRdb copy retains only in-frame clones and omits some. Counted here are hundreds of thousands of clones, roughly 90% occurring once; the ten biggest clones make up more than 3%. The sample comprised peripheral blood. These receptors all stem from a woman aged 45-60 years with active or convalescent COVID-19. Both conserved end residues are part of each CDR3. Each record gives: clone size, CDR3 length, V gene, D gene, J gene, CDR3 DNA, CDR3 protein. D genes are given only for firm matches. The size of a clone is reported for some rows only, either as once, few or many, or as a class for expanded clones.

abundance: -
len: 15
v_gene: TRBV5-1
d_gene: -
j_gene: TRBJ1-1
CDR3nt: TGCGCCAGCGGGGCCAGCCCCCAAGGGGGCACTGAAGCTTTCTTT
CDR3aa: CASGASPQGGTEAFF

abundance: once
len: 14
v_gene: TRBV5-4
d_gene: -
j_gene: TRBJ1-3
CDR3nt: TGTGCCAGCACCCTAGAAGGGGGTGGAAACACCATATATTTT
CDR3aa: CASTLEGGGNTIYF

abundance: -
len: 18
v_gene: TRBV4-1
d_gene: TRBD2
j_gene: TRBJ2-5
CDR3nt: TGCGCCAGCAGCCAATTAGAACTAGCGGGGGTGGGCCGGGGGACCCAGTACTTC
CDR3aa: CASSQLELAGVGRGTQYF

abundance: -
len: 15
v_gene: TRBV4-3
d_gene: -
j_gene: TRBJ1-1
CDR3nt: TGCGCCAGCAGCCACGAGGGTCCGGGAAACACTGAAGCTTTCTTT
CDR3aa: CASSHEGPGNTEAFF

abundance: once
len: 16
v_gene: TRBV25-1
d_gene: TRBD2
j_gene: TRBJ2-1
CDR3nt: TGTGCCAGCAGTGAATCTAGCGGGAGAACTTACAATGAGCAGTTCTTC
CDR3aa: CASSESSGRTYNEQFF

abundance: -
len: 15
v_gene: TRBV6-5
d_gene: -
j_gene: TRBJ1-5
CDR3nt: TGTGCCAGCAGTTACGGCGGAGCTAGCAATCAGCCCCAGCATTTT
CDR3aa: CASSYGGASNQPQHF

abundance: -
len: 11
v_gene: TRBV20-1
d_gene: -
j_gene: TRBJ1-1
CDR3nt: TGCAGTGCTAGAGTAGGGAGGAGCGCTTTCTTT
CDR3aa: CSARVGRSAFF

abundance: -
len: 13
v_gene: TRBV21-1
d_gene: -
j_gene: TRBJ2-7
CDR3nt: TGTGCCAGCGCCGACGGGGAGCCATACGAGCAGTACTTC
CDR3aa: CASADGEPYEQYF

abundance: -
len: 15
v_gene: TRBV7-6
d_gene: TRBD2
j_gene: TRBJ2-5
CDR3nt: TGTGCCAGCAGCTTCAGAGCGGGGCCCCAAGAGACCCAGTACTTC
CDR3aa: CASSFRAGPQETQYF

abundance: -
len: 16
v_gene: TRBV28
d_gene: TRBD2
j_gene: TRBJ2-7
CDR3nt: TGTGCCAGCAGTTTAAATAGCGGGCTTACGCCCTACGAGCAGTACTTC
CDR3aa: CASSLNSGLTPYEQYF

abundance: -
len: 15
v_gene: TRBV21-1
d_gene: -
j_gene: TRBJ2-2
CDR3nt: TGTGCCAGCCCACGGGGATTACGGAACACCGGGGAGCTGTTTTTT
CDR3aa: CASPRGLRNTGELFF

abundance: -
len: 17
v_gene: TRBV7-2
d_gene: TRBD1
j_gene: TRBJ2-3
CDR3nt: TGTGCCAGCAGCTTAGTTCGACAGGGGATAAGCACAGATACGCAGTATTTT
CDR3aa: CASSLVRQGISTDTQYF

abundance: -
len: 17
v_gene: TRBV3-1/TRBV3-2
d_gene: -
j_gene: TRBJ2-6
CDR3nt: TGTGCCAGCAGCCAAGGGCAGGGTAGGTCTGGGGCCAACGTCCTGACTTTC
CDR3aa: CASSQGQGRSGANVLTF

abundance: once
len: 16
v_gene: TRBV7-8
d_gene: TRBD1
j_gene: TRBJ1-1
CDR3nt: TGTGCCAGCAGCTTCCCCCAGGGGGCGGATACCTCTGAAGCTTTCTTT
CDR3aa: CASSFPQGADTSEAFF

abundance: -
len: 15
v_gene: TRBV19
d_gene: TRBD2
j_gene: TRBJ2-1
CDR3nt: TGTGCCAGTAGGCATATTAGCGGGGGGCGTAATGAGCAGTTCTTC
CDR3aa: CASRHISGGRNEQFF

abundance: -
len: 14
v_gene: TRBV4-3
d_gene: -
j_gene: TRBJ1-2
CDR3nt: TGCGCCAGCAGCCAAGATTCGGGGGACTATGGCTACACCTTC
CDR3aa: CASSQDSGDYGYTF

abundance: -
len: 16
v_gene: TRBV7-2
d_gene: TRBD1
j_gene: TRBJ1-5
CDR3nt: TGTGCCAGCAGCTCCGGGACAGTTTATAGCAATCAGCCCCAGCATTTT
CDR3aa: CASSSGTVYSNQPQHF

abundance: -
len: 15
v_gene: TRBV30
d_gene: -
j_gene: TRBJ2-7
CDR3nt: TGTGCCTGGAGTGTACTTCAACTTACCACCCGCGAGCAGTACTTC
CDR3aa: CAWSVLQLTTREQYF

abundance: -
len: 16
v_gene: TRBV7-9
d_gene: TRBD2
j_gene: TRBJ2-7
CDR3nt: TGTGCCAGCAGCTCCCGAGCGGGAGGGATGATTTACGAGCAGTACTTC
CDR3aa: CASSSRAGGMIYEQYF

abundance: -
len: 19
v_gene: TRBV28
d_gene: TRBD1
j_gene: TRBJ1-2
CDR3nt: TGTGCCAGCAGCCAAAGGGCCCTCCGGGACAGGGGTTGGGACTATGGCTACACCTTC
CDR3aa: CASSQRALRDRGWDYGYTF

abundance: -
len: 15
v_gene: TRBV5-6
d_gene: -
j_gene: TRBJ1-1
CDR3nt: TGTGCCAGCAGCTTGCAACAGGGTACGAACACTGAAGCTTTCTTT
CDR3aa: CASSLQQGTNTEAFF

abundance: -
len: 13
v_gene: TRBV28
d_gene: TRBD2
j_gene: TRBJ2-1
CDR3nt: TGTGCCGGTAAGACTAGCGGGGTCAATGAGCAGTTCTTC
CDR3aa: CAGKTSGVNEQFF

abundance: -
len: 15
v_gene: TRBV7-9
d_gene: -
j_gene: TRBJ1-1
CDR3nt: TGTGCCAGCAGCCACAATTCGGGGGGGCGACCTGAAGCTTTCTTT
CDR3aa: CASSHNSGGRPEAFF

abundance: once
len: 15
v_gene: TRBV4-3
d_gene: TRBD1
j_gene: TRBJ2-3
CDR3nt: TGCGCCAGCAGCCCCGTGGGTACAGGGGCCGATACGCAGTATTTT
CDR3aa: CASSPVGTGADTQYF

abundance: -
len: 17
v_gene: TRBV27
d_gene: TRBD1
j_gene: TRBJ1-5
CDR3nt: TGTGCCAGCAGTTTATCCCAGGGGGCGGATGGCAATCAGCCCCAGCATTTT
CDR3aa: CASSLSQGADGNQPQHF

abundance: once
len: 16
v_gene: TRBV4-3
d_gene: TRBD2
j_gene: TRBJ2-1
CDR3nt: TGCGCCAGCAGGCAATCTCTAGCGGGGGCATACAATGAGCAGTTCTTC
CDR3aa: CASRQSLAGAYNEQFF

abundance: -
len: 16
v_gene: TRBV5-1
d_gene: TRBD1
j_gene: TRBJ2-7
CDR3nt: TGCGCCAGCAGCTTGGGGGGGACAGGGTTAACCTACGAGCAGTACTTC
CDR3aa: CASSLGGTGLTYEQYF

abundance: -
len: 15
v_gene: TRBV28
d_gene: -
j_gene: TRBJ2-7
CDR3nt: TGTGCCAGCAGTTTATCAGGGGCGCGATCCTACGAGCAGTACTTC
CDR3aa: CASSLSGARSYEQYF

abundance: -
len: 15
v_gene: TRBV10-3
d_gene: TRBD1
j_gene: TRBJ2-1
CDR3nt: TGTGCCATCAGTGAGGGGACAGAGGCCTACAATGAGCAGTTCTTC
CDR3aa: CAISEGTEAYNEQFF

abundance: many
len: 16
v_gene: TRBV5-6
d_gene: -
j_gene: TRBJ1-1
CDR3nt: TGTGCCAGCAGCTATGAATGGGGGGTACTGAACACTGAAGCTTTCTTT
CDR3aa: CASSYEWGVLNTEAFF

abundance: -
len: 15
v_gene: TRBV7-6
d_gene: TRBD1
j_gene: TRBJ2-7
CDR3nt: TGTGCCAGCAGCTTAGGAGGGACAGGTTCCGGCGAGCAGTACTTC
CDR3aa: CASSLGGTGSGEQYF

abundance: -
len: 17
v_gene: TRBV4-2
d_gene: -
j_gene: TRBJ2-2
CDR3nt: TGTGCCAGCAGCCGTGAAGGACAGTACGCGAACACCGGGGAGCTGTTTTTT
CDR3aa: CASSREGQYANTGELFF

abundance: -
len: 17
v_gene: TRBV5-1
d_gene: -
j_gene: TRBJ1-1
CDR3nt: TGCGCCAGCAGCTTCTCGCGGGGTGGCAGCTCGAACACTGAAGCTTTCTTT
CDR3aa: CASSFSRGGSSNTEAFF

abundance: -
len: 16
v_gene: TRBV7-2
d_gene: TRBD2
j_gene: TRBJ2-1
CDR3nt: TGTGCCAGCAGCTCGTATAGCGGGAGGAACCTAAATGAGCAGTTCTTC
CDR3aa: CASSSYSGRNLNEQFF

abundance: -
len: 16
v_gene: TRBV7-9
d_gene: -
j_gene: TRBJ1-2
CDR3nt: TGTGCCAGCAGCTCCACGTCGGCGGGAGTCAACTATGGCTACACCTTC
CDR3aa: CASSSTSAGVNYGYTF

abundance: -
len: 13
v_gene: TRBV30
d_gene: -
j_gene: TRBJ2-7
CDR3nt: TGTGCCTGGAGTCCTCGGGGGTCCCACGAGCAGTACTTC
CDR3aa: CAWSPRGSHEQYF

abundance: -
len: 15
v_gene: TRBV6-2/TRBV6-3
d_gene: TRBD2
j_gene: TRBJ2-7
CDR3nt: TGTGCCAGCAGTTACGGTGGGCCAGCGGGGATGGGGCAGTACTTC
CDR3aa: CASSYGGPAGMGQYF

abundance: -
len: 14
v_gene: TRBV19
d_gene: TRBD2
j_gene: TRBJ2-7
CDR3nt: TGTGCCAGTAGTGCGACTAGCGGGAGGGCCGAGCAGTACTTC
CDR3aa: CASSATSGRAEQYF

abundance: few
len: 15
v_gene: TRBV28
d_gene: TRBD2
j_gene: TRBJ2-2
CDR3nt: TGTGCCAGCAGTTTGGGAGGGAGGTGGTCCGGGGAGCTGTTTTTT
CDR3aa: CASSLGGRWSGELFF